This T cell receptor beta chain was sequenced in a study of OX40 agonist ivuxolimab in advanced cancers. Study-wide context: Hepatocellular carcinoma, melanoma, renal cell or head and neck cancer occurred in dose-escalation patients. Treatment received earlier with anti-PD-1, anti-PD-L1 or anti-CTLA-4 agents was allowed, and approximately 40% had some.

In the case of this clone: What it recognizes is unknown.

Profiled with immunoSEQ multiplex PCR; TCRdb holds only in-frame clones, not every one. This sample yields tens of thousands of clones, of which about 91% are seen a single time; roughly 7.4% belongs to the top ten. Autoimmune disease history or systemic immunosuppression led to patients being barred. Findings of the study overall: Normalized T-cell clonal expansion was also low in some nonresponders.

This CDR3 region has 14 residues. Germline values: CDR1 SGHRS, CDR2 YFSETQ. V shed 2 bases and J shed 5 bases, with 12 bases lying between them. The clonotype comes from an adult with an advanced solid tumor such as melanoma, head and neck, liver or kidney cancer. The source material was CD4+ or CD8+ T cells sorted from blood, sampled in a trial of the OX40 agonist ivuxolimab. The chain employs TRBV5-1 and TRBJ2-3, with D possibly being TRBD1 (6 bases). CDR3 region: CASSLSWGRDTQYF. The CDR3 bases are TGCGCCAGCAGCTTAAGTTGGGGGCGAGATACGCAGTATTTT.